This TCR beta chain is drawn from a study of shared clonotypes between healthy human individuals. CD8 cells classed as naive were CD45RO-negative and positively selected for CCR7, excluding terminally differentiated effector memory CD45RA+ cells. This CDR3 spans 15 amino acids. The germline V gene has CDR1 LGHNA and CDR2 YNFKEQ. The V segment lost 6 bases and the J segment 0 bases; nucleotides outside the gene matches: 8. Assay: immunoSEQ multiplex PCR; the TCRdb copy retains only in-frame clones and omits some. This table has around 650,000 clones, around 96% appearing once. This sequence joins TRBV4-2 and TRBJ2-7; 7 bases line up with TRBD2. The sequenced sample consisted of naive CD8+ T cells sorted from blood. This clonotype was sampled from a woman in her twenties or thirties in good health. CDR3 sequence reads: CASSPGGGSSYEQYF. The DNA for the CDR3 is TGTGCCAGCAGTCCGGGAGGCGGGAGCTCCTACGAGCAGTACTTC.